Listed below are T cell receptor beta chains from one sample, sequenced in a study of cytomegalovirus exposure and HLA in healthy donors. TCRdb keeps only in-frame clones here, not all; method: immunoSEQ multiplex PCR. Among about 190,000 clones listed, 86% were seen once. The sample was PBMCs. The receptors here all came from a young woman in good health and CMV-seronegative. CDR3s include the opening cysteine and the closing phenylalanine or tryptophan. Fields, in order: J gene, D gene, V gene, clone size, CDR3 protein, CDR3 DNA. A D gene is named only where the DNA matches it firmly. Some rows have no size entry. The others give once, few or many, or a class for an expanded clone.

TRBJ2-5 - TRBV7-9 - CASSEGAPYQETQYF TGTGCCAGCTCGGAGGGGGCCCCGTACCAAGAGACCCAGTACTTC
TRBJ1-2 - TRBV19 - CASSIVGAGVGYTF TGTGCCAGTAGTATAGTAGGGGCAGGGGTTGGCTACACCTTC
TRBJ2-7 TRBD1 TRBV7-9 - CASILDRGQVQYF TGTGCCAGCATACTCGACAGGGGCCAAGTGCAGTACTTC
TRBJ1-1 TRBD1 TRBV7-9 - CASSPPQGGYTEAFF TGTGCCAGCAGCCCCCCACAGGGGGGGTACACTGAAGCTTTCTTT
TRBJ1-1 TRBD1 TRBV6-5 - CASSSSGGTEAFF TGTGCCAGCAGTTCCTCAGGGGGCACTGAAGCTTTCTTT
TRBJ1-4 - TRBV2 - CASRATTVRNEKLFF TGTGCCAGCAGAGCAACGACAGTTCGTAATGAAAAACTGTTTTTT
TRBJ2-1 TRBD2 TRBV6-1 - CASSELAGGPFEQFF TGTGCCAGCAGTGAACTAGCGGGAGGGCCTTTTGAGCAGTTCTTC
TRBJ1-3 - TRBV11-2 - CASSFHQARNTIYF TGTGCCAGCAGCTTCCACCAGGCCCGAAACACCATATATTTT
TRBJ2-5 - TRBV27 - CASSLKGHLSAAQYF TGTGCCAGCAGTTTAAAGGGGCATCTATCCGCGGCCCAGTACTTC
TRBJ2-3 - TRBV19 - CASSIFPQQSTDTQYF TGTGCCAGTAGTATATTCCCTCAACAAAGCACAGATACGCAGTATTTT
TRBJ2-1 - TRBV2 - CASSEGPSSYNEQFF TGTGCCAGCAGTGAGGGTCCTAGCTCCTACAATGAGCAGTTCTTC
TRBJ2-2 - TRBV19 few CASSIGMGQGNTGELFF TGTGCCAGTAGTATAGGTATGGGGCAGGGGAACACCGGGGAGCTGTTTTTT
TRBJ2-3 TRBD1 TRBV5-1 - CASSRGTGIRTDTQYF TGCGCCAGCAGCCGCGGGACAGGGATAAGAACAGATACGCAGTATTTT
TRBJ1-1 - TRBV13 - CASSFRGKGTEAFF TGTGCCAGCAGCTTCAGGGGTAAGGGCACTGAAGCTTTCTTT
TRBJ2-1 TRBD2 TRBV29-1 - CSVGTSGTQEQFF TGCAGCGTCGGGACTAGCGGGACACAAGAGCAGTTCTTC
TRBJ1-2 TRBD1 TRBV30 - CAGDRGYGGYGYTF TGTGCCGGGGACAGGGGGTATGGTGGCTATGGCTACACCTTC
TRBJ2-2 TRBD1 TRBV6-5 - CASSFRPGGWTGELFF TGTGCCAGCAGTTTTCGGCCAGGGGGTTGGACCGGGGAGCTGTTTTTT
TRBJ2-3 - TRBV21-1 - CASSKRGGTDTQYF TGTGCCAGCAGCAAAAGGGGGGGAACAGATACGCAGTATTTT
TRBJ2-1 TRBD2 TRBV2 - CASSVSGTNYNEQFF TGTGCCAGCAGTGTATCCGGGACTAATTACAATGAGCAGTTCTTC
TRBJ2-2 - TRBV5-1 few CASSLGQNTGELFF TGCGCCAGCAGCCTGGGACAGAACACCGGGGAGCTGTTTTTT
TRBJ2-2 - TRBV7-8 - CASYRGMRSGELFF TGTGCCAGCTACCGCGGGATGAGGTCCGGGGAGCTGTTTTTT
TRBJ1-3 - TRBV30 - CAGRDKGNTIYF TGTGCCGGCCGGGACAAAGGAAACACCATATATTTT
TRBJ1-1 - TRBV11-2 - CASSPHPGGLLNTEAFF TGTGCCAGCAGCCCCCACCCCGGTGGGCTGCTGAACACTGAAGCTTTCTTT
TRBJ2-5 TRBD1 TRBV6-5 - CASRKGAGLETQYF TGTGCCAGCAGAAAGGGGGCAGGGCTAGAGACCCAGTACTTC
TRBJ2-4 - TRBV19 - CASSIVGTQAKNIQYF TGTGCCAGTAGTATAGTGGGCACCCAAGCCAAAAACATTCAGTACTTC
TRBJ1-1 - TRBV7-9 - CASSWQGLNTEAFF TGTGCCAGCAGCTGGCAGGGGCTGAACACTGAAGCTTTCTTT
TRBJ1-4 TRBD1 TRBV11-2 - CASSSGTGRNEKLFF TGTGCCAGCAGCTCAGGGACAGGGCGTAATGAAAAACTGTTTTTT